The present T cell receptor (beta chain) was sequenced within a study of T cells in Graves' hyperthyroidism and ophthalmopathy. This CDR3 region has 15 residues. Looked up from germline, CDR1 is MNHEY and CDR2 is SMNVEV (reference sequence). V was pared by 4 bases and J by 6 bases, with 17 bases between. Study-wide results and caveats: Ophthalmopathy was distinguished from stable hyperthyroidism by 13 V-J signatures. Ophthalmopathy got predicted by the model a median 6.5 months before its onset.

At least ten counts were recorded for this clonotype. Antigen specificity is unknown. RNA transcripts provided the source from which TCR beta CDR3 regions were amplified. First-round RT-PCR targeting the TCR CDR3 was performed with the HTBI primer set. TCRdb ran MiXCR on the multiplex PCR reads and lists one entry per CDR3 protein. The data contain fewer than 650,000 distinct CDR3 sequences, approximately 13% of them singletons. The hyperthyroidism was newly diagnosed and had lasted under 2 months; the patients were aged 18 to 65. The receptor comes from a young woman with Graves' hyperthyroidism that later progressed to Graves' ophthalmopathy. The sample was blood. The chain recombines TRBV27 with TRBJ2-3; D may be TRBD1 (6 bases). CDR3 sequence reads: CASSSPDRTPDTQYF. CDR3 sequence (DNA): TGTGCCAGCAGTTCTCCCGACAGGACTCCCGATACGCAGTATTTT.